Included here is one TCR beta chain sequence, with context. The data were taken from a study of OX40 agonist ivuxolimab in advanced cancers. TCRdb's table, derived via immunoSEQ multiplex PCR, lists solely in-frame clones and lacks some. The sample holds about 32,000 clones, roughly 84% seen once. This sequence originates from an adult with an advanced solid tumor such as melanoma, head and neck, liver or kidney cancer. Sample: CD4+ or CD8+ T cells sorted from blood, taken in a trial of the OX40 agonist ivuxolimab.

The CDR3 DNA follows: TGTGCCAGCAGCGTAATTGGGGTGGGCGAGGAGCCCTACGAGCAGTACTTC. Translation: CASSVIGVGEEPYEQYF. The chain joins TRBV9 to TRBJ2-7; D ambiguous. The CDR3 runs 17 residues. Germline-derived CDR1 and CDR2 are SGDLS and YYNGEE. V was trimmed by 1 base and J by 2 bases, leaving 19 bases between them.